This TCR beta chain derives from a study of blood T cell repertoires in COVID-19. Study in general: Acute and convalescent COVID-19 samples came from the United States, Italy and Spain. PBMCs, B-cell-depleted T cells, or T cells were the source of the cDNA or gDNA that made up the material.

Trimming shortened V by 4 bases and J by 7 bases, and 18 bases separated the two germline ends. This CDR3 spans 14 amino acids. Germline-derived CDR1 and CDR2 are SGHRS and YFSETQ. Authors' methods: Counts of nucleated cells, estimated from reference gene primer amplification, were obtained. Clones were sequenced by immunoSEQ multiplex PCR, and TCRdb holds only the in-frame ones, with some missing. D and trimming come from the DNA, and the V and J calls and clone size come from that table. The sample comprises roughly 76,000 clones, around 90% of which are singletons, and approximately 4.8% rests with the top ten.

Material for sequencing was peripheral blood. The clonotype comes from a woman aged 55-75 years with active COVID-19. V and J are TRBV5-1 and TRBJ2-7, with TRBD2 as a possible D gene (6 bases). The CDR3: CASSGDSKRGEQYF. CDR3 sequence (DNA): TGCGCCAGCAGCGGGGACTCCAAGCGCGGGGAGCAGTACTTC.